These 21 T cell receptor beta chains were sequenced from one sample in a study of breast tumors, draining lymph nodes, adjacent tissues (dated by TCRdb to 2016 to 2017). Library preparation used multiplex PCR. Sequencing took place on an Illumina HiSeq 2000. Using fastp at Q25 and MiXCR, TCRdb reprocessed the public reads and kept productive beta chains. Each entry merges the rows of one CDR3 protein and shows their most common DNA and genes. The sample yields around 19,000 distinct CDR3 sequences; approximately 32% were counted once. Of the sample, 11% falls within the top ten clones. Sequenced: breast tumor tissue. Every receptor here comes from a female donor with breast cancer. Some clones in this sample may be carry-over from other donors' samples.

Ten or more counts support this clonotype. The genes are TRBV13 and TRBJ2-5; 12 bases line up with TRBD2. This CDR3 region has 16 residues. CDR1 is PRHDT, CDR2 FYEKMQ, per germline (reference sequence). After removal of 5 bases from V and 2 bases from J, the junction contained 6 bases not matched to a gene. Here the CDR3 reads CASSPRTSGTQETQYF. The CDR3 nucleotides are TGTGCCAGCAGCCCAAGGACTAGCGGGACGCAAGAGACCCAGTACTTC.

This clonotype was seen many times. Since a much larger clone is just one base distant, this may be a read error. This chain uses TRBV27 with TRBJ1-6, with D possibly matching TRBD1 (6 bases). The CDR3 contains 17 residues. Germline-derived CDR1 and CDR2 are MNHEY and SMNVEV (reference sequence). CDR3 nucleotide sequence: TGTGCCAGCAGTTTGGGGGCTCAGTGGCTTCTTAATTCACTCCTCCACTTT. Amino acid sequence: CASSLGAQWLLNSLLHF.

This clonotype has ten or more counts. The chain recombines TRBV5-1 with TRBJ2-2; TRBD1 matches at 10 bases. Germline lookup yields CDR1 SGHRS and CDR2 YFSETQ. Trimming at V came to 5 bases and at J to 4 bases, leaving 5 bases not matched to a gene. The CDR3 is 15 amino acids. CDR3 in DNA: TGCGCCAGCAGGGGAGGGACAGGGGTCACCGGGGAGCTGTTTTTT. This sequence encodes CASRGGTGVTGELFF.

This clonotype was found many times. The V gene is TRBV24-1, the J gene TRBJ2-3; no firm D call. Trimming left V 5 bases short and J 2 bases short, with 10 bases between. Germline CDR1 and CDR2: KGHDR and SFDVKD. The CDR3 loop spans 14 amino acids. In nucleotides, the CDR3 is TGTGCCACCAGTGGTCCGGATTACACAGATACGCAGTATTTT. Protein product: CATSGPDYTDTQYF.

This chain joins TRBV7-2 and TRBJ2-3, with a weak D call TRBD2 (6 bases). In germline, CDR1 is SGHTA, CDR2 FQGNSA. The V end lost 5 bases, the J end lost 3 bases, and 18 bases lay between the germline ends. This CDR3 spans 16 amino acids. DNA for the CDR3: TGTGCCAGCAGCCTAGGAGGGAATGGGGCAACAGATACGCAGTATTTT. Its translation is CASSLGGNGATDTQYF.

This clonotype counts as medium-sized. The genes are TRBV12-3 or TRBV12-4 and TRBJ2-7, with 11 bases aligning to TRBD2. The CDR3 extends over 13 amino acids. V was pared by 7 bases and J by 6 bases, with 5 bases of the junction left unmatched. The CDR3 DNA reads TGTGCCAGCACCCCTAGCGGGAGGCTCGAGCAGTACTTC. This sequence encodes CASTPSGRLEQYF.

This clonotype was recorded many times. This sequence joins TRBV12-5 and TRBJ2-5; 13 bases align to TRBD2. From germline, CDR1 is LGHNT and CDR2 FRNRAP. Trimming at V came to 2 bases and at J to 5 bases, leaving 11 bases not matched to a gene. The CDR3 is 18 residues long. The CDR3 DNA sequence: TGTGCTAGTGGTTTGACATTCGAGACTAGCGGGAGGATGGAGACCCAGTACTTC. This codes for CASGLTFETSGRMETQYF.

This clonotype came up many times. The rearrangement links TRBV7-8 to TRBJ2-7; 9 bases fit TRBD1. From germline, CDR1 is SGHVS and CDR2 FQNEAQ. The CDR3 has 14 amino acids. V was clipped by 2 bases and J by 4 bases; unmatched bases: 3. The CDR3 DNA reads as TGTGCCAGCAGCTTAAACAGGGGGCGTTACGAGCAGTACTTC. Protein sequence: CASSLNRGRYEQYF.

Concerning this clonotype itself: A much larger clonotype is one base distant, so this may be a read error. The genes are TRBV28 and TRBJ2-7; no reliable D call. The V end lost 5 bases, the J end lost 3 bases, and 5 bases lay between the germline ends. CDR1 is MDHEN, CDR2 SYDVKM, per germline. The CDR3 runs to 11 residues. The CDR3 protein is CASSPDYEQYF. CDR3 DNA sequence: TGTGCCAGCAGTCCGGACTACGAGCAGTACTTC.

This clonotype was found many times. This chain links TRBV4-3 with TRBJ2-7; 7 nucleotides agree with TRBD2. Germline-derived CDR1 and CDR2 are LGHNA and YSLEER. The length of the CDR3 is 16 residues. Germline trimming cut 1 base from V and 6 bases from J; bases unmatched to any gene: 12. The CDR3 is CASSQGGWGGGGEQYF. The CDR3 coding sequence is TGCGCCAGCAGCCAAGGCGGATGGGGGGGAGGAGGCGAGCAGTACTTC.

The chain uses TRBV20-1 and TRBJ2-1; D assignment may be TRBD1 or TRBD2 (5 bases each). V was clipped by 6 bases and J by 8 bases, with 20 bases between them. Germline CDR1 DFQATT, CDR2 SNEGSKA (reference sequence). This CDR3 spans 14 amino acids. CDR3 amino acids: CSARGTIANYEQFF. Here the CDR3 DNA reads TGCAGTGCGAGGGGAACAATTGCAAACTATGAGCAGTTCTTC.

This clonotype was counted at least ten times. The chain uses TRBV5-1 and TRBJ2-3, with 7 bases that match TRBD2. V gave up 4 bases and J gave up 6 bases; unmatched junction bases: 8. Germline CDR1 and CDR2: SGHRS and YFSETQ. This CDR3 is built from 14 residues. DNA for the CDR3: TGCGCCAGCAGCAGGGGCGGGAGTCGCGATACGCAGTATTTT. Protein sequence: CASSRGGSRDTQYF.

This clonotype occurred a few times. A much larger clone differs from this one at a single base, so this may be a read error. The genes are TRBV7-9 and TRBJ2-3; D is possibly TRBD1 or TRBD2 (5 bases each). V was shortened by 5 bases and J by 5 bases, with 17 bases between the two germline ends. This CDR3 spans 15 amino acids. CDR1 and CDR2 from the germline V gene are SEHNR and FQNEAQ (reference sequence). CDR3 residues: CASSKFGTLGDTQYF. CDR3 bases: TGTGCCAGCAGCAAGTTCGGGACCCTGGGAGATACGCAGTATTTT. Drawing the rest from reference TRBV7-9 and TRBJ2-3, the complete variable domain is DTGVSQNPRHKITKRGQNVTFRCDPISEHNRLYWYRQTLGQGPEFLTYFQNEAQLEKSRLLSDRFSAERPKGSFSTLEIQRTEQGDSAMYLCASSKFGTLGDTQYFGPGTRLTVL.

This clonotype was counted ten times or more. V and J are TRBV6-2 or TRBV6-3 and TRBJ2-1; 11 positions agree with TRBD2. The CDR3 is 15 residues long. The V gene end was trimmed by 4 bases and the J gene end by 7 bases; junction bases not matched to a gene: 6. CDR1 is MNHEY and CDR2 is SVGEGT in the germline V gene. Here the CDR3 reads CASSLAGGASNEQFF. CDR3 DNA sequence: TGTGCCAGCAGTTTAGCGGGAGGGGCTTCTAATGAGCAGTTCTTC.

This clonotype was seen at least ten times. The rearrangement uses TRBV3-1 and TRBJ2-7; 8 bases are shared with TRBD2. Germline V gene data show CDR1 as LGHDT and CDR2 as YNNKEL (reference sequence). V lost 8 bases and J lost 0; bases outside the gene matches: 3. The CDR3 covers 13 residues. The CDR3 spells CASRTSLSYEQYF. CDR3 nucleotides: TGTGCCAGCCGGACTAGCCTCTCCTACGAGCAGTACTTC.

At least ten counts were recorded for this clonotype. The V gene is TRBV5-4, the J gene TRBJ2-1; D is possibly TRBD2 (6 bases). This CDR3 has 16 residues. V lost 3 bases, J lost 7 bases, and 20 bases lay in between. Looked up from germline, CDR1 is SGHNT and CDR2 is YYREEE (reference sequence). In DNA form, the CDR3 reads TGTGCCAGCAGCTCGCTCGGCGGGAAATACTCTAATGAGCAGTTCTTC. Amino acid sequence: CASSSLGGKYSNEQFF.

In this sample, this clonotype turned up many times. V and J are TRBV4-3 and TRBJ2-3, with a possible D match to TRBD2 (7 bases). V was shortened by 0 bases and J by 3 bases, with 10 bases between the two germline ends. Per the germline V gene, CDR1 is LGHNA and CDR2 is YSLEER. The CDR3 spans 15 residues. As DNA, the CDR3 is TGCGCCAGCAGCCAAGATCGGGGGGCTACAGATACGCAGTATTTT. Its protein is CASSQDRGATDTQYF.

This clonotype was recorded at least ten times. This chain links TRBV7-9 with TRBJ2-4; 8 nucleotides agree with TRBD1. CDR3 length: 14 amino acids. Germline CDR1 SEHNR, CDR2 FQNEAQ (reference sequence). V lost 6 bases to trimming and J lost 7 bases; unmatched junction nucleotides: 8. DNA for the CDR3: TGTGCCAGCAGACGAGGACAGGGTGGGAACATTCAGTACTTC. It translates to CASRRGQGGNIQYF.

This clonotype appeared many times. The J gene is TRBJ2-1, the V gene TRBV7-8, with 14 bases lining up with TRBD2. Per germline, CDR1 SGHVS and CDR2 FQNEAQ. The CDR3 is 15 residues long. The J segment lost 8 bases and the V segment lost 5 bases, leaving 5 bases of the junction unmatched. The CDR3 region has the DNA TGTGCCAGCAGCGGGACTAGCGGGGGCCGAGATGAGCAGTTCTTC. This sequence encodes CASSGTSGGRDEQFF. Drawing the rest from reference TRBV7-8 and TRBJ2-1, the complete variable domain is GAGVSQSPRYKVAKRGQDVALRCDPISGHVSLFWYQQALGQGPEFLTYFQNEAQLDKSGLPSDRFFAERPEGSVSTLKIQRTQQEDSAVYLCASSGTSGGRDEQFFGPGTRLTVL.

The rearrangement uses TRBV19 and TRBJ1-1; no reliable D call. V lost 4 bases and J lost 4, with 7 bases in between. Germline V CDR1 and CDR2: LNHDA, SQIVND (reference sequence). This CDR3 region has 12 residues. As DNA, the CDR3 is TGTGCCAGTAGTAGGTCGTCCACTGAAGCTTTCTTT. Its protein is CASSRSSTEAFF.

This clonotype is judged medium-sized. The chain uses TRBV9 and TRBJ2-7; D is unclear. This CDR3 comprises 14 residues. In germline, CDR1 is SGDLS, CDR2 YYNGEE. V lost 0 bases, J lost 0 bases, and 7 bases lay in between. In nucleotides, the CDR3 is TGTGCCAGCAGCGTAGATCCCAACTCCTACGAGCAGTACTTC. Translating it yields CASSVDPNSYEQYF.